The source of this T cell receptor (beta chain) is a study of cytotoxic CD8 clonotypes in ibrutinib-treated CLL. Researchers set a sequencing depth target of 1 in 200,000 to 1 in 1 million T cells. Profiling relied on immunoSEQ multiplex PCR, and the TCRdb table lists in-frame clones only, not all of them. The repertoire has 140,000 to 150,000 clones, about three quarters of them found once; the top ten carry about 4.7%. Trimming left V 6 bases short and J 0 bases short, with 8 bases between. The length of the CDR3 is 14 residues. Germline CDR1 reads MNHEY; CDR2 reads SVGAGI. This receptor was obtained from a human donor with chronic lymphocytic leukemia. The J gene is TRBJ2-2, the V gene TRBV6-5; no definite D call. The sequencing here drew on PBMCs, taken after 24 months of ibrutinib treatment. CDR3 sequence reads: CASRRTANTGELFF. The CDR3 DNA reads TGTGCCAGCAGGCGGACCGCGAACACCGGGGAGCTGTTTTTT.